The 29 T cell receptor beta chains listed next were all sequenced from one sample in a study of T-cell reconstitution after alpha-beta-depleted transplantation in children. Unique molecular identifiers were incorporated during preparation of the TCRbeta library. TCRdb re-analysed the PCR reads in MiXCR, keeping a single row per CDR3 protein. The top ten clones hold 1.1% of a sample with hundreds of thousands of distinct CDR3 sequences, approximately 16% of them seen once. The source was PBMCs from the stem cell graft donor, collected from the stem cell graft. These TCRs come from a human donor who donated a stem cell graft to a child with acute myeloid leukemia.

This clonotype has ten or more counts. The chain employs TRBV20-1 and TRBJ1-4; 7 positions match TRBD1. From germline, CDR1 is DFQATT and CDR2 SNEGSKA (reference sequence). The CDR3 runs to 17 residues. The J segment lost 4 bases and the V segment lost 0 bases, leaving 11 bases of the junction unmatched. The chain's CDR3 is CSARDPSQGSVNEKLFF. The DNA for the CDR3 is TGCAGTGCTAGAGATCCCTCACAGGGGTCGGTTAATGAAAAACTGTTTTTT.

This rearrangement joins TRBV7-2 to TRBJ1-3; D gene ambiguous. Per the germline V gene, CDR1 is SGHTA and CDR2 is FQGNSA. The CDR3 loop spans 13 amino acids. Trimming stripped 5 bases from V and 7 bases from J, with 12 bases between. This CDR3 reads CASSPRTGNTIYF. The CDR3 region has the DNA TGTGCCAGCAGCCCCCGGACGGGGAACACCATATATTTT. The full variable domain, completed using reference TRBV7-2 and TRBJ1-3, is GAGVSQSPSNKVTEKGKDVELRCDPISGHTALYWYRQSLGQGLEFLIYFQGNSAPDKSGLPSDRFSAERTGGSVSTLTIQRTQQEDSAVYLCASSPRTGNTIYFGEGSWLTVV.

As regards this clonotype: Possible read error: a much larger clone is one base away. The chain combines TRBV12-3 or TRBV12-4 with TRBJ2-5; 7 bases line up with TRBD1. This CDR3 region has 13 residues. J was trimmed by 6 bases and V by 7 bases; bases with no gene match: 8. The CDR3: CASTTTGLKTQYF. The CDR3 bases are TGTGCCAGCACCACGACAGGGTTGAAGACCCAGTACTTC.

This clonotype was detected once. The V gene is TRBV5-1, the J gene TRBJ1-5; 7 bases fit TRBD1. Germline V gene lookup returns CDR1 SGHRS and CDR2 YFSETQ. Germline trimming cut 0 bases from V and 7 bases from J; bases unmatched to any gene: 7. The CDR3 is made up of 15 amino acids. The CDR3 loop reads CASSLDGTDGQPQHF. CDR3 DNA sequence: TGCGCCAGCAGCTTGGATGGGACAGATGGGCAGCCCCAGCATTTT.

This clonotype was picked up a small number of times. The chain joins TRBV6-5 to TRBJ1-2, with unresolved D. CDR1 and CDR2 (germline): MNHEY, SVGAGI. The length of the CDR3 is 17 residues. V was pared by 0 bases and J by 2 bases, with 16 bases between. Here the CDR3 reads CASSYSSAGIPNYGYTF. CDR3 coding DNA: TGTGCCAGCAGTTACTCCTCGGCGGGAATCCCCAACTATGGCTACACCTTC.

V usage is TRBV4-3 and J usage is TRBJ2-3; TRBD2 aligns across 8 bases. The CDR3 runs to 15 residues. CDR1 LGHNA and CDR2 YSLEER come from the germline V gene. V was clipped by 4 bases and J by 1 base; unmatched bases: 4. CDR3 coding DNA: TGCGCCAGCAGCCGCGGGGGGCTTCGCACAGATACGCAGTATTTT. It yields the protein CASSRGGLRTDTQYF.

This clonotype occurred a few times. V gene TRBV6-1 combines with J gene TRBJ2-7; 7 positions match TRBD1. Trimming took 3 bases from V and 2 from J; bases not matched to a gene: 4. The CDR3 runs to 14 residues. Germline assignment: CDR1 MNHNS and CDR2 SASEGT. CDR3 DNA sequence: TGTGCCAGCAGTGATAGGGGGCCACCCTACGAGCAGTACGTC. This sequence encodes CASSDRGPPYEQYV.

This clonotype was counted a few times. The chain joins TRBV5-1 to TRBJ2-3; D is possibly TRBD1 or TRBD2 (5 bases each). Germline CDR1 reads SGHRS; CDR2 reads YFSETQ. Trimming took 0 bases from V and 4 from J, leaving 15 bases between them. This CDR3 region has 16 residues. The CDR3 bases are TGCGCCAGCAGCTTGGGGTCGGGGACGGTGTCAGATACGCAGTATTTT. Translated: CASSLGSGTVSDTQYF. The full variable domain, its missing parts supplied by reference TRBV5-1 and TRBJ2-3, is KAGVTQTPRYLIKTRGQQVTLSCSPISGHRSVSWYQQTPGQGLQFLFEYFSETQRNKGNFPGRFSGRQFSNSRSEMNVSTLELGDSALYLCASSLGSGTVSDTQYFGPGTRLTVL.

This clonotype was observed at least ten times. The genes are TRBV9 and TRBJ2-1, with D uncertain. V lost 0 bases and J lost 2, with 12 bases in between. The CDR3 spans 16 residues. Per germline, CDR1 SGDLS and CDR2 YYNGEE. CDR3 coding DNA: TGTGCCAGCAGCGTAGGAGATAGCCGCACCTACAATGAGCAGTTCTTC. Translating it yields CASSVGDSRTYNEQFF.

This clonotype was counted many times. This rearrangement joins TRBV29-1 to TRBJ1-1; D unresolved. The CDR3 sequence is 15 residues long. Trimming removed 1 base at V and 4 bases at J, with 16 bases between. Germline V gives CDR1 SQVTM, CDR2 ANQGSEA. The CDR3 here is CSVEAEGRKGTEAFF. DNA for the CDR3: TGCAGCGTTGAAGCGGAGGGCAGGAAGGGCACTGAAGCTTTCTTT. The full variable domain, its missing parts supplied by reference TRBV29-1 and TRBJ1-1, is SAVISQKPSRDICQRGTSLTIQCQVDSQVTMMFWYRQQPGQSLTLIATANQGSEATYESGFVIDKFPISRPNLTFSTLTVSNMSPEDSSIYLCSVEAEGRKGTEAFFGQGTRLTVV.

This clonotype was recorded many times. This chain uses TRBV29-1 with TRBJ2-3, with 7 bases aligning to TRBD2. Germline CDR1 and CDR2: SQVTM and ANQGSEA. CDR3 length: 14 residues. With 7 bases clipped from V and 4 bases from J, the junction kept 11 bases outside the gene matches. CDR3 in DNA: TGCAGCGCCTTGACTAGCCGGGGGGCAGATACGCAGTATTTT. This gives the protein CSALTSRGADTQYF.

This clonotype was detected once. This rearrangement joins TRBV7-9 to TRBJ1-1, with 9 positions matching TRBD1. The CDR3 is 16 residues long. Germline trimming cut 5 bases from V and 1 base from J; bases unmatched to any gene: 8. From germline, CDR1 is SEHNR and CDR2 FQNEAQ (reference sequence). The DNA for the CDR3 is TGTGCCAGCAGCCCGTTGCCGGGACAGGGGAACACTGAAGCTTTCTTT. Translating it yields CASSPLPGQGNTEAFF. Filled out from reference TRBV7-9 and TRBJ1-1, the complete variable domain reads DTGVSQNPRHKITKRGQNVTFRCDPISEHNRLYWYRQTLGQGPEFLTYFQNEAQLEKSRLLSDRFSAERPKGSFSTLEIQRTEQGDSAMYLCASSPLPGQGNTEAFFGQGTRLTVV.

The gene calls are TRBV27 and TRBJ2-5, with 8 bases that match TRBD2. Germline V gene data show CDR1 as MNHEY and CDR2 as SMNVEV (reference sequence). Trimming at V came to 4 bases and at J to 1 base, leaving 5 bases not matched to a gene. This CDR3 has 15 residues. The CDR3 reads CASSSNGGAQETQYF. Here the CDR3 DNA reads TGTGCCAGCAGTTCAAACGGGGGGGCCCAAGAGACCCAGTACTTC.

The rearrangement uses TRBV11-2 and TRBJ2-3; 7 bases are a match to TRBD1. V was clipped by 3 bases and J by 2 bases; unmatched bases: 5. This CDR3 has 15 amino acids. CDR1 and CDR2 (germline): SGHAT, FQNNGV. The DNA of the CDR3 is TGTGCCAGCAGCTTTACAGGGGCGCACACAGATACGCAGTATTTT. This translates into CASSFTGAHTDTQYF.

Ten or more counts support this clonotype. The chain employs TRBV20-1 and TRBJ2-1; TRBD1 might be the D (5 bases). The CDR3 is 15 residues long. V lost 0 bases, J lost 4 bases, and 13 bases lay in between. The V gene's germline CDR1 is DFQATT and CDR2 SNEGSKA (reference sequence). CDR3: CSARDPATEYNEQFF. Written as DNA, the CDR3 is TGCAGTGCTAGAGATCCCGCGACAGAGTACAATGAGCAGTTCTTC.

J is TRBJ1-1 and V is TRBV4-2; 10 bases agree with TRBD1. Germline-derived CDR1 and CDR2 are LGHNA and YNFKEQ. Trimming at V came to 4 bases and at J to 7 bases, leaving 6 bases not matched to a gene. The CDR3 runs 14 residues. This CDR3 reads CASSPGTGADEAFF. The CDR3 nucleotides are TGTGCCAGCAGCCCCGGGACAGGGGCGGATGAAGCTTTCTTT.

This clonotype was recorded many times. CDR3 residues: CASSSRDSEQYF. CDR3 nucleotide sequence: TGTGCCAGCAGCTCCCGGGACTCCGAGCAGTACTTC. V and J are TRBV12-3 or TRBV12-4 and TRBJ2-7; possibly TRBD2 for D (6 bases). This CDR3 is 12 amino acids long. Trimming removed 6 bases from V and 6 bases from J, with 12 bases in between.

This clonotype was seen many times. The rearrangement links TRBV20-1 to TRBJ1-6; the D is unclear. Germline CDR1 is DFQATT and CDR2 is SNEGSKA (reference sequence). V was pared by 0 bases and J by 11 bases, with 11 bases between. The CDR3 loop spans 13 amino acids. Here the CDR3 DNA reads TGCAGTGCTAGAGAAAAACCATGGGCACCCCTCCACTTT. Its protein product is CSAREKPWAPLHF.

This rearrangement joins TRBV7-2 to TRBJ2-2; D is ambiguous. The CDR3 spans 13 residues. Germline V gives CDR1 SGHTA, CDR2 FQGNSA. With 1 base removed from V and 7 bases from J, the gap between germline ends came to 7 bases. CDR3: CASSLDFIGELFF. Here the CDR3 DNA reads TGTGCCAGCAGCTTAGATTTCATCGGGGAGCTGTTTTTT.

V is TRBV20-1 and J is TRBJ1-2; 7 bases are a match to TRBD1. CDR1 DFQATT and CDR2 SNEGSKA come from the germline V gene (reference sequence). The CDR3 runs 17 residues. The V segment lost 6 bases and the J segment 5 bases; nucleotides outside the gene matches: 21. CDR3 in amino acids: CSAAPRADRENIYGYTF. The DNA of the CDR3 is TGCAGTGCCGCCCCCAGAGCAGACAGGGAGAACATTTATGGCTACACCTTC.

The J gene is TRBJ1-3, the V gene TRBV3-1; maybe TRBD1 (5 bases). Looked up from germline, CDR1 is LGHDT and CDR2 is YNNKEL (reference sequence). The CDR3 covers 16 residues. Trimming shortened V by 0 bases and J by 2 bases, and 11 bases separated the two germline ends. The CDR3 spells CASSQDGGLPGNTIYF. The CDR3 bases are TGTGCCAGCAGCCAAGATGGGGGACTCCCTGGAAACACCATATATTTT.

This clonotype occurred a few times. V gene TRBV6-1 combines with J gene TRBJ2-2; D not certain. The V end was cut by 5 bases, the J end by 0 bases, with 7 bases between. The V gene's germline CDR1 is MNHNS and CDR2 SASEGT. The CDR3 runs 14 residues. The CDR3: CASSLPSNTGELFF. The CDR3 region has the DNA TGTGCCAGCAGTCTCCCTTCGAACACCGGGGAGCTGTTTTTT.

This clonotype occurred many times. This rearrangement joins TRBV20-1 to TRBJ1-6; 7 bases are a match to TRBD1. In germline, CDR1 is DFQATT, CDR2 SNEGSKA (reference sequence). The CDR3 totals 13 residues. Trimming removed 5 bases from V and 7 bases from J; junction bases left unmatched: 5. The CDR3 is CSAFRQGNSPLHF. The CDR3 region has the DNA TGCAGTGCTTTTCGACAGGGAAATTCACCCCTCCACTTT.

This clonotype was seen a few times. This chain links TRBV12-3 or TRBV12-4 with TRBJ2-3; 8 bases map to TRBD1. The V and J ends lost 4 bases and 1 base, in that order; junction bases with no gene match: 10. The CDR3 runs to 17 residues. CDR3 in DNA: TGTGCCAGCAGTTCCCGGGGCAGGGGGCTGGGCACAGATACGCAGTATTTT. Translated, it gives CASSSRGRGLGTDTQYF.

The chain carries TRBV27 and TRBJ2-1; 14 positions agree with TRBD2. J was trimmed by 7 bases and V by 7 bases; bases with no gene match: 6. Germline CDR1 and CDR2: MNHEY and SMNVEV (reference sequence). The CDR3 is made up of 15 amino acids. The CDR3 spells CASKGTSGGENEQFF. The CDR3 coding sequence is TGTGCCAGCAAGGGGACTAGCGGGGGAGAGAATGAGCAGTTCTTC.

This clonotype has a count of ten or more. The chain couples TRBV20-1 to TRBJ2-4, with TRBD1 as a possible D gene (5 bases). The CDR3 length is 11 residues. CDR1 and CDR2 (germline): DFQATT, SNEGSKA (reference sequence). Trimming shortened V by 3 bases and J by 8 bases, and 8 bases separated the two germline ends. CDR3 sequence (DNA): TGCAGTGCTAGCGAAGGGGACATTCAGTACTTC. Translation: CSASEGDIQYF.

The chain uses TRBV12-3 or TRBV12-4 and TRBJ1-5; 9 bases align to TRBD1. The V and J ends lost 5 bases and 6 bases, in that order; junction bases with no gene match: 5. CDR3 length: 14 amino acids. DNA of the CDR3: TGTGCCAGCAGTCGCCGACAGGGGGTTCAGCCCCAGCATTTT. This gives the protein CASSRRQGVQPQHF.

The CDR3, as DNA: TGTGCCAGCAGCGAACTCGGGGCTTACAATGAGCAGTTCTTC. Translation gives CASSELGAYNEQFF. This rearrangement joins TRBV9 to TRBJ2-1, with D perhaps matching TRBD1 or TRBD2 (5 bases each). This CDR3 has 14 residues. The V gene lost 3 bases and the J gene lost 4 bases, with 11 bases spanning the gap. The germline gives CDR1 SGDLS, CDR2 YYNGEE.

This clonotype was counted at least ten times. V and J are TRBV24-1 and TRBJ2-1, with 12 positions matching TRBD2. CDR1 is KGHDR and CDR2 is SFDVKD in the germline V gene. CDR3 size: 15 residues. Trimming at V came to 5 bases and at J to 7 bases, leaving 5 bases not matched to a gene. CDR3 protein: CATSVRGTSGNEQFF. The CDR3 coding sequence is TGTGCCACCAGTGTTCGAGGGACTAGCGGGAATGAGCAGTTCTTC.